The entry that follows covers one TCR beta chain sequence. Assay used: immunoSEQ multiplex PCR; TCRdb lists only in-frame clones, some missing. The sample lists about 190,000 clones; 70% to 90% were seen once. The data derive from a study of blood T cell repertoires in COVID-19. Study as a whole: T cells, B-cell-depleted T cells, or PBMCs provided the cDNA or gDNA that served as material.

Trimming stripped 5 bases from V and 4 bases from J, with 11 bases between. The CDR3 consists of 12 residues. Germline CDR1 reads GTSNPN; CDR2 reads SVGIG (reference sequence). Sequenced material: peripheral blood. The chain is built from TRBV30 and TRBJ1-1; D may be TRBD1 (6 bases). This sequence originates from a woman aged 40-49 years who had recovered from COVID-19. This chain's CDR3 is CAWGGAVTEAFF. CDR3 sequence (DNA): TGTGCCTGGGGGGGGGCAGTCACTGAAGCTTTCTTT.